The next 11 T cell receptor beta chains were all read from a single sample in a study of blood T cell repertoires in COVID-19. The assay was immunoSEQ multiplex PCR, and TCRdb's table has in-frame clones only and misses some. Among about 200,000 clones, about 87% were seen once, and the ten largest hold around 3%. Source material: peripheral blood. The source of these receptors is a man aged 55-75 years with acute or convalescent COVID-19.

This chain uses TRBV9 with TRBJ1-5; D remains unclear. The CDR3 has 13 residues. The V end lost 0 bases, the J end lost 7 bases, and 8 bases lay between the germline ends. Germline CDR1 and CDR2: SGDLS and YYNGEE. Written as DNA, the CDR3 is TGTGCCAGCAGCGTAGAAGAGGGCCAGCCCCAGCATTTT. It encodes CASSVEEGQPQHF. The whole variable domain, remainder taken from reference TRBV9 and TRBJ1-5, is DSGVTQTPKHLITATGQRVTLRCSPRSGDLSVYWYQQSLDQGLQFLIQYYNGEERAKGNILERFSAQQFPDLHSELNLSSLELGDSALYFCASSVEEGQPQHFGDGTRLSIL.

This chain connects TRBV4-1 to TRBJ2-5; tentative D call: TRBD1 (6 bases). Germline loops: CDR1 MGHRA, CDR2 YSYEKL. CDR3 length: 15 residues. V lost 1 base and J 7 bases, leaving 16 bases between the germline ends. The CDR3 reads CASSQVAGASTTQYF. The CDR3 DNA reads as TGCGCCAGCAGCCAAGTCGCAGGGGCGTCGACGACCCAGTACTTC.

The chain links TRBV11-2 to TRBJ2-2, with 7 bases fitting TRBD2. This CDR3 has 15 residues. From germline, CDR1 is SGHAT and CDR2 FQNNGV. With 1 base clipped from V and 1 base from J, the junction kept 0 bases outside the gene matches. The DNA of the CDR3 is TGTGCCAGCAGCTTAGCGGGGGGGAACACCGGGGAGCTGTTTTTT. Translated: CASSLAGGNTGELFF.

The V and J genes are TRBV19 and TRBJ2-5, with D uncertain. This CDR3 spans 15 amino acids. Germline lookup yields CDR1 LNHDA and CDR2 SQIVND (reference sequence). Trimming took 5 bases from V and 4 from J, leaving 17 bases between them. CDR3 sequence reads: CASSSPGPLGETQYF. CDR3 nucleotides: TGTGCCAGTAGTTCTCCTGGGCCTTTAGGAGAGACCCAGTACTTC.

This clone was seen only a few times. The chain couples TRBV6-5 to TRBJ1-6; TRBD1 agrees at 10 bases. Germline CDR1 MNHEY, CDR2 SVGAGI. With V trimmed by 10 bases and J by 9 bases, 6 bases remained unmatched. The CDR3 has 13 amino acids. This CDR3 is CATPGQGTSPLHF. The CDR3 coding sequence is TGTGCCACCCCGGGACAGGGGACTTCACCCCTCCACTTT.

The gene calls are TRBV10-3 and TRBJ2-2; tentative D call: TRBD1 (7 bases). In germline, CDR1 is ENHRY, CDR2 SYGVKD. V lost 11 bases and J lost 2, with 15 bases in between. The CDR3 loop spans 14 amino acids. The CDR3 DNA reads TGTGCCTCCTGGACAGGACTAAACACCGGGGAGCTGTTTTTT. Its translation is CASWTGLNTGELFF.

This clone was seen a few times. As DNA, the CDR3 is TGTGCCAGCAGTGGTCGACAGGGGACCAATTCACCCCTCCACTTT. Amino acid sequence: CASSGRQGTNSPLHF. J is TRBJ1-6 and V is TRBV27; TRBD1 matches at 8 bases. This CDR3 is 15 amino acids long. The V and J ends lost 5 bases and 7 bases, in that order; junction bases with no gene match: 7. CDR1 is MNHEY and CDR2 is SMNVEV in the germline V gene (reference sequence).

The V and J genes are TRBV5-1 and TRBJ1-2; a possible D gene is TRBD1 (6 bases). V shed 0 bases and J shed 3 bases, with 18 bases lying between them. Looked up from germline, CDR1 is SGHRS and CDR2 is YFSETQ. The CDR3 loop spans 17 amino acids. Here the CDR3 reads CASSLDSSQGIDYGYTF. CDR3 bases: TGCGCCAGCAGCTTGGACTCCTCACAGGGAATTGACTATGGCTACACCTTC.

In DNA form, the CDR3 reads TGTGCCAGCAATACAGGGGGCGATTTATTAAATACTGAAGCTTTCTTT. It codes for CASNTGGDLLNTEAFF. This sequence joins TRBV27 and TRBJ1-1; 9 bases line up with TRBD1. Germline V gene lookup returns CDR1 MNHEY and CDR2 SMNVEV (reference sequence). Trimming removed 7 bases from V and 5 bases from J; junction bases left unmatched: 14. CDR3 length: 16 residues.

The CDR3 region has the DNA TGTGCCAGTAGGATCTCAGGGGAAAGCTCCTACGAGCAGTACTTC. It encodes CASRISGESSYEQYF. The V call is TRBV19, the J call TRBJ2-7, with a weak D call TRBD1 (6 bases). Germline values: CDR1 LNHDA, CDR2 SQIVND (reference sequence). V was shortened by 6 bases and J by 0 bases, with 15 bases between the two germline ends. The CDR3 contains 15 residues.

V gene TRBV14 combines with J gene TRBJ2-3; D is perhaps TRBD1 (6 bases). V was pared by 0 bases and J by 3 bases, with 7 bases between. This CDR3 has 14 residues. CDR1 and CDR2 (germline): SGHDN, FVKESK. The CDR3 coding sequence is TGTGCCAGCAGCCAAGACAGGGGAACAGATACGCAGTATTTT. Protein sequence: CASSQDRGTDTQYF.